Sequencing of this TCR beta chain was carried out in a study of CD8+ T cells in alopecia areata. Study context: Percent affected scalp area, the SALT score, rated treated patients' severity.

The germline CDR1 and CDR2 sequences are LNHNV and YYDKDF (reference sequence). The CDR3 contains 16 residues. Trimming cost V 1 base and J 2 bases, with 11 bases left between them. With regard to this clone: Its specificity is unknown.

General study results and limits: Tofacitinib significantly decreased scalp clonality and expanded CD8+ clones among top 100. For baseline CD8+ expansion, any link to response stays uncertain with one nonresponder.

As for treatment: oral pan-JAK inhibitor, 5-10 mg twice daily. The investigators collected lesional scalp punch biopsies and peripheral blood from alopecia areata patients. cDNA prepared by RNA extraction and subsequent reverse transcription served as the template for sequencing. Data came from immunoSEQ multiplex PCR; TCRdb stores just in-frame clones and leaves some out. Of 200,000 to 250,000 clones in the sample, more than 60% were seen once. This TCR was recovered from a human donor with alopecia areata. The chain joins TRBV15 to TRBJ2-2; D remains ambiguous. Sample: CD4+ T cells sorted from blood, taken around week 44, from a patient treated with tofacitinib. The CDR3: CATSRGGIVNTGELFF. CDR3 in DNA: TGTGCCACCAGCAGAGGGGGAATTGTAAACACCGGGGAGCTGTTTTTT. Full variable domain (missing parts from reference TRBV15 and TRBJ2-2): DAMVIQNPRYQVTQFGKPVTLSCSQTLNHNVMYWYQQKSSQAPKLLFHYYDKDFNNEADTPDNFQSRRPNTSFCFLDIRSPGLGDTAMYLCATSRGGIVNTGELFFGEGSRLTVL.